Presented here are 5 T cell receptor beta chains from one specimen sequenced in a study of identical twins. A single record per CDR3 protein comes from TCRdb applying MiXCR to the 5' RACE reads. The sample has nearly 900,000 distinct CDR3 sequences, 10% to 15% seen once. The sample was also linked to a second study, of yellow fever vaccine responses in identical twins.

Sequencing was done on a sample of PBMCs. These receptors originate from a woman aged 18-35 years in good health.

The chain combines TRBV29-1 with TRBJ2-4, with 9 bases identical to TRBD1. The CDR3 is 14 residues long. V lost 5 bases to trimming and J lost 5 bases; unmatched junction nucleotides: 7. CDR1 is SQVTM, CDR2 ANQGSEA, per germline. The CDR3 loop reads CSVYLGQGQNIQYF. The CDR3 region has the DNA TGCAGCGTTTACTTAGGACAGGGGCAAAACATTCAGTACTTC.

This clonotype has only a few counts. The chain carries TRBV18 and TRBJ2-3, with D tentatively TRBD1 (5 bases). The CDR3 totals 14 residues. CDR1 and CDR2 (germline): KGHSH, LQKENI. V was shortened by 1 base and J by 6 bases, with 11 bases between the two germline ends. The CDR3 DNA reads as TGTGCCAGCTCACCACGGCAGGGAAGGGATACGCAGTATTTT. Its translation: CASSPRQGRDTQYF.

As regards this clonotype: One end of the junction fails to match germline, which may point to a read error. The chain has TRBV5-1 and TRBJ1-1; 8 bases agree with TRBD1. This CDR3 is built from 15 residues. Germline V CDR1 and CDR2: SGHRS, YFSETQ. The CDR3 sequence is CPSSENGQGSTEAFF. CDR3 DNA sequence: TGCCCCAGCAGCGAGAACGGACAGGGAAGCACTGAAGCTTTCTTT.

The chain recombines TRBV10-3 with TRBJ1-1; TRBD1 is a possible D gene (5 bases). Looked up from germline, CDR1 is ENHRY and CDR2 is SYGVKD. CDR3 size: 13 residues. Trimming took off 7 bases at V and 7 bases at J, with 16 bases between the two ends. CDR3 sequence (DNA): TGTGCCATCATCGACAACGGGGGTCATGAAGCTTTCTTT. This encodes CAIIDNGGHEAFF.

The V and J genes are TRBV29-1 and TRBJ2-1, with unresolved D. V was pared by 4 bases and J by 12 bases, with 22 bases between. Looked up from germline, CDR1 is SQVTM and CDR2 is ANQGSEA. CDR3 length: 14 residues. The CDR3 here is CSVVGATLNEGQFF. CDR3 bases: TGCAGCGTTGTTGGAGCGACCCTCAATGAAGGGCAGTTCTTC.